Following are 22 T cell receptor beta chains from one sample sequenced in a study of regulatory T cells in long-lasting Graves disease. Construction of TCR beta libraries relied on iRepertoire HTBI primers and on Arm-PCR targeting CDR3 regions. TCRdb re-called the multiplex PCR reads through MiXCR, storing one row per CDR3 protein. The data show about 620,000 distinct CDR3 sequences, around 15% seen once. The time point here: newly diagnosed GD, antithyroid drugs for less than 3 months. After RNA was extracted from PBMCs, the TCR library was made from it. The sample was also linked to a second study, of T cells in Graves' hyperthyroidism and ophthalmopathy.

The sequenced sample was peripheral blood mononuclear cells (PBMCs), obtained at new diagnosis, from a patient treated with antithyroid drugs. The source is a woman aged 30 to 39 with Graves disease.

This clonotype was detected only a few times. This chain links TRBV6-1 with TRBJ1-3, with no clear D. The germline gives CDR1 MNHNS, CDR2 SASEGT. V gave up 5 bases and J gave up 0 bases, with 17 bases separating them. This CDR3 contains 17 residues. The CDR3 loop is CASSPKGFLGSGNTIYF. CDR3 DNA sequence: TGTGCCAGCAGTCCGAAAGGGTTTTTGGGCTCTGGAAACACCATATATTTT.

Ten or more counts support this clonotype. The chain links TRBV13 to TRBJ2-5, with 10 bases fitting TRBD2. The CDR3 totals 16 residues. The ends lost 0 bases at V and 5 bases at J; junction bases unmatched: 6. Looked up from germline, CDR1 is PRHDT and CDR2 is FYEKMQ (reference sequence). The DNA of the CDR3 is TGTGCCAGCAGCTTAGGGGGTCTAGCGGGAGTTGAGACCCAGTACTTC. Translating gives CASSLGGLAGVETQYF.

CDR3 region: CASSLVGTGDEKLFF. CDR3 coding DNA: TGCGCCAGCAGCTTGGTGGGCACCGGCGATGAAAAACTGTTTTTT. V and J are TRBV5-1 and TRBJ1-4; no definite D call. The germline V and J ends were trimmed by 0 bases and 6 bases, with 12 bases remaining between them. Germline V gene data show CDR1 as SGHRS and CDR2 as YFSETQ. This CDR3 has 15 amino acids.

This clonotype was observed many times. This chain joins TRBV29-1 and TRBJ2-2; D is possibly TRBD2 (5 bases). This CDR3 comprises 12 residues. CDR1 is SQVTM and CDR2 is ANQGSEA in the germline V gene. V was cut by 5 bases and J by 6 bases, with 10 bases left in between. The CDR3 sequence is CSVHGLPGELFF. DNA for the CDR3: TGCAGCGTTCACGGACTGCCCGGGGAGCTGTTTTTT.

The rearrangement joins TRBV13 to TRBJ2-1; D remains unclear. The J call is doubtful: the DNA matches TRBJ2-3 better. Germline V gives CDR1 PRHDT, CDR2 FYEKMQ (reference sequence). This CDR3 spans 12 amino acids. Written as DNA, the CDR3 is TGTGCCAGCAGCTTAGGAGTGGGTACGCAGTATTTT. Translating gives CASSLGVGTQYF.

V usage is TRBV11-2 and J usage is TRBJ2-3; D remains unclear. Trimming removed 2 bases at V and 3 bases at J, with 15 bases between. Germline V CDR1 and CDR2: SGHAT, FQNNGV. There are 16 residues in the CDR3. CDR3 bases: TGTGCCAGCAGCTTACACACAAGTTATGGGACAGATACGCAGTATTTT. Its translation is CASSLHTSYGTDTQYF.

This clonotype was observed a few times. The rearrangement uses TRBV27 and TRBJ1-5; possibly TRBD1 for D (5 bases). Per the germline V gene, CDR1 is MNHEY and CDR2 is SMNVEV (reference sequence). CDR3 size: 14 residues. The V end was cut by 6 bases, the J end by 3 bases, with 12 bases between. The CDR3 spells CASRSGTLNQPQHF. CDR3 DNA sequence: TGTGCCAGCAGATCCGGGACCCTCAATCAGCCCCAGCATTTT.

V is TRBV18 and J is TRBJ2-6, with D perhaps matching TRBD2 (5 bases). V was clipped by 6 bases and J by 0 bases, with 9 bases between them. The CDR3 extends over 15 amino acids. Per germline, CDR1 KGHSH and CDR2 LQKENI. CDR3 loop: CASSQRVSGANVLTF. CDR3 sequence (DNA): TGTGCCAGCTCTCAGAGGGTCTCTGGGGCCAACGTCCTGACTTTC.

Comment on this clonotype: The junction differs from germline at one of its ends, possibly a read error. This rearrangement joins TRBV2 to TRBJ2-3; D gene uncertain. CDR1 and CDR2 from the germline V gene are SNHLY and FYNNEI. The CDR3 contains 14 residues. The CDR3 loop reads CASSKAGPTDTQYF. The CDR3 DNA is TGTGCCAGCAGTAAAGCCGGGCCAACGGATACGCAGTATTTT.

This clonotype appeared many times. At one end, the junction sequence differs from germline, possibly due to a read error. CDR3 bases: TGTGCCAGCAGTTTATTAGGCCTAGCGACAAACAATGAGCTGTTCTTC. Translation: CASSLLGLATNNELFF. The chain has TRBV27 and TRBJ2-1, with a weak D call TRBD2 (6 bases). The CDR3 is 16 amino acids. Germline V gives CDR1 MNHEY, CDR2 SMNVEV (reference sequence).

This clonotype appeared many times. This chain joins TRBV2 and TRBJ2-5; D is undetermined. Trimming stripped 4 bases from V and 5 bases from J, with 11 bases between. This CDR3 spans 13 amino acids. From germline, CDR1 is SNHLY and CDR2 FYNNEI. CDR3 DNA sequence: TGTGCCAGCAGTGGGTTCTCCCGCGAGACCCAGTACTTC. Amino acid sequence: CASSGFSRETQYF.

This clonotype appeared a few times. The rearrangement links TRBV5-1 to TRBJ2-1, with TRBD1 identical over 8 bases. Germline trimming cut 0 bases from V and 4 bases from J; bases unmatched to any gene: 6. Germline values: CDR1 SGHRS, CDR2 YFSETQ. This CDR3 region has 16 residues. Here the CDR3 reads CASSLVGQGAYNEQFF. Here the CDR3 DNA reads TGCGCCAGCAGCTTGGTGGGCCAGGGGGCTTACAATGAGCAGTTCTTC.

This clonotype has a count of ten or more. The chain uses TRBV20-1 and TRBJ1-1, with D unresolved. Trimming pared 3 bases from V and 3 bases from J, leaving 14 bases between. CDR1 and CDR2 (germline): DFQATT, SNEGSKA (reference sequence). The CDR3 has 14 residues. The CDR3 bases are TGCAGTGCTAGGTACGGTTTGTACGACACTGAAGCTTTCTTT. Its translation is CSARYGLYDTEAFF.

A few counts support this clonotype. This sequence joins TRBV5-1 and TRBJ2-4; maybe TRBD2 (5 bases). V lost 0 bases and J lost 1, with 8 bases in between. This CDR3 has 15 residues. Germline loops: CDR1 SGHRS, CDR2 YFSETQ. CDR3 sequence (DNA): TGCGCCAGCAGCTTGGCCCGGGGTGCCAAAAACATTCAGTACTTC. Protein product: CASSLARGAKNIQYF.

At least ten counts were recorded for this clonotype. The chain links TRBV9 to TRBJ1-5, with D perhaps matching TRBD1 (6 bases). The CDR3 extends over 15 amino acids. Trimming stripped 7 bases from V and 0 bases from J, with 14 bases between. The germline CDR1 and CDR2 sequences are SGDLS and YYNGEE. CDR3 sequence (DNA): TGTGCCAGCTCAACAGGGCCCACTAGCAATCAGCCCCAGCATTTT. Amino acid sequence: CASSTGPTSNQPQHF.

The chain couples TRBV28 to TRBJ1-2; 9 bases agree with TRBD1. In germline, CDR1 is MDHEN, CDR2 SYDVKM. The CDR3 loop spans 15 amino acids. The V gene end was trimmed by 7 bases and the J gene end by 8 bases; junction bases not matched to a gene: 14. CDR3 sequence: CASTTPGTGQTGYTF. CDR3 bases: TGTGCCAGCACCACTCCCGGGACAGGGCAGACAGGCTACACCTTC.

The gene calls are TRBV11-2 and TRBJ1-2; 7 bases fit TRBD1. Germline CDR1 reads SGHAT; CDR2 reads FQNNGV. CDR3 size: 15 residues. After removal of 6 bases from V and 2 bases from J, the junction contained 9 bases not matched to a gene. The CDR3 DNA reads TGTGCCAGCAGTCCCCTGAGGGGGCAAAACTATGGCTACACCTTC. Amino acids: CASSPLRGQNYGYTF. The full variable domain, its missing parts supplied by reference TRBV11-2 and TRBJ1-2, is EAGVAQSPRYKIIEKRQSVAFWCNPISGHATLYWYQQILGQGPKLLIQFQNNGVVDDSQLPKDRFSAERLKGVDSTLKIQPAKLEDSAVYLCASSPLRGQNYGYTFGSGTRLTVV.

This chain uses TRBV28 with TRBJ1-1; TRBD1 matches 8 bases. The ends lost 3 bases at V and 2 bases at J; junction bases unmatched: 11. Germline V gives CDR1 MDHEN, CDR2 SYDVKM. The CDR3 is 17 residues long. DNA of the CDR3: TGTGCCAGCAGTTTCTCCGGCAGGGGGCTAGTCAACACTGAAGCTTTCTTT. Amino acid sequence: CASSFSGRGLVNTEAFF.

This CDR3 reads CASSPPDRIEQFF. In DNA form, the CDR3 reads TGTGCCAGCAGTCCACCGGACCGAATAGAGCAGTTCTTC. The chain combines TRBV28 with TRBJ2-1; D remains ambiguous. The CDR3 is made up of 13 amino acids. Germline-derived CDR1 and CDR2 are MDHEN and SYDVKM. V was pared by 5 bases and J by 10 bases, with 15 bases between.

About this clonotype itself: With a much larger clone just one base away, this may be a read error. The chain employs TRBV12-3 or TRBV12-4 and TRBJ1-5; no clear D gene. This CDR3 has 15 amino acids. The CDR3 is CVSSLNPPSNQPQHF. As DNA, the CDR3 is TGTGTCAGCAGTTTAAACCCCCCGAGCAATCAGCCCCAGCATTTT.

This clonotype was detected ten times or more. This chain joins TRBV3-1 and TRBJ2-2, with 13 bases matching TRBD2. This CDR3 comprises 13 residues. Germline CDR1 LGHDT, CDR2 YNNKEL (reference sequence). Germline trimming cut 8 bases from V and 6 bases from J; bases unmatched to any gene: 0. The chain's CDR3 is CASGLAGAGELFF. CDR3 in DNA: TGTGCCAGCGGACTAGCGGGAGCCGGGGAGCTGTTTTTT.

V is TRBV19 and J is TRBJ2-6, with TRBD1 matching 12 bases. Germline CDR1 is LNHDA and CDR2 is SQIVND (reference sequence). The CDR3 consists of 18 residues. V lost 5 bases, J lost 0 bases, and 5 bases stayed unmatched. CDR3 nucleotides: TGTGCCAGTAGTGTACCGGGACAGGGGGCCTCTGGGGCCAACGTCCTGACTTTC. This gives the protein CASSVPGQGASGANVLTF.